Listed here are 32 T cell receptor beta chains from one sample, sequenced in a study of blood T cell repertoires in COVID-19. The protocol was immunoSEQ multiplex PCR, while the TCRdb copy is restricted to in-frame clones and leaves out a portion. The profile shows about 280,000 clones, 70% to 90% of them singletons. Specimen: PBMCs or T cells enriched from blood (not recorded which). The source of these receptors is a woman aged 25 to 45 who had recovered from COVID-19.

This clone was detected only once. This chain joins TRBV12-3 or TRBV12-4 and TRBJ2-7; D unresolved. The CDR3 contains 12 residues. V was cut by 2 bases and J by 3 bases, with 5 bases left in between. CDR3 loop: CASSLQNYEQYF. Written as DNA, the CDR3 is TGTGCCAGCAGTTTACAGAACTACGAGCAGTACTTC.

The chain joins TRBV15 to TRBJ2-1; D may be TRBD2 (6 bases). The germline V and J ends were trimmed by 0 bases and 7 bases, with 13 bases remaining between them. There are 15 residues in the CDR3. Germline lookup yields CDR1 LNHNV and CDR2 YYDKDF (reference sequence). The CDR3 is CATSRDARGDNEQFF. Here the CDR3 DNA reads TGTGCCACCAGCAGAGATGCGCGGGGTGATAATGAGCAGTTCTTC.

This chain joins TRBV11-2 and TRBJ1-2; D perhaps matches TRBD1 (5 bases). Trimming shortened V by 2 bases and J by 3 bases, and 10 bases separated the two germline ends. The CDR3 extends over 14 amino acids. In germline, CDR1 is SGHAT, CDR2 FQNNGV. CDR3 sequence reads: CASSLQGRDYGYTF. The CDR3 bases are TGTGCCAGCAGCTTACAGGGTAGGGACTATGGCTACACCTTC.

This clone was seen just once. This chain joins TRBV7-2 and TRBJ2-4, with 8 bases fitting TRBD1. Germline V gene sequence: CDR1 SGHTA, CDR2 FQGNSA. J was trimmed by 8 bases and V by 4 bases; bases with no gene match: 7. This CDR3 is 14 amino acids long. The CDR3 DNA sequence: TGTGCCAGCAGCTCAGGGGGCCAGGAGGACATTCAGTACTTC. It codes for CASSSGGQEDIQYF.

The chain is built from TRBV27 and TRBJ2-3; 7 bases agree with TRBD1. Germline V CDR1 and CDR2: MNHEY, SMNVEV (reference sequence). The V and J ends lost 5 bases and 4 bases, in that order; junction bases with no gene match: 6. The CDR3 totals 14 residues. The CDR3 DNA reads TGTGCCAGCAGTGTCGACAGGGCGTCAGATACGCAGTATTTT. Encoded protein: CASSVDRASDTQYF.

The rearrangement uses TRBV7-2 and TRBJ2-2; 7 positions match TRBD1. V was pared by 5 bases and J by 7 bases, with 10 bases of the junction left unmatched. This CDR3 comprises 15 residues. The germline gives CDR1 SGHTA, CDR2 FQGNSA. The CDR3 DNA is TGTGCCAGCAGCCCCTGGGGCAGGGGGAACGGGGAGCTGTTTTTT. Translating it yields CASSPWGRGNGELFF. The whole variable domain, remainder taken from reference TRBV7-2 and TRBJ2-2, is GAGVSQSPSNKVTEKGKDVELRCDPISGHTALYWYRQSLGQGLEFLIYFQGNSAPDKSGLPSDRFSAERTGGSVSTLTIQRTQQEDSAVYLCASSPWGRGNGELFFGEGSRLTVL.

This chain uses TRBV7-2 with TRBJ2-1; 8 bases align to TRBD2. Trimming at V came to 4 bases and at J to 4 bases, leaving 12 bases not matched to a gene. Germline V gene data show CDR1 as SGHTA and CDR2 as FQGNSA. CDR3 size: 17 residues. The CDR3 DNA reads as TGTGCCAGCAGCTCCAGAGGTAGCGGGGTAAATTACAATGAGCAGTTCTTC. Translating gives CASSSRGSGVNYNEQFF.

CDR3 sequence reads: CASSFGQRGLNEQFF. The CDR3 DNA reads TGTGCCAGCAGCTTTGGCCAGCGGGGTCTTAATGAGCAGTTCTTC. The chain joins TRBV7-8 to TRBJ2-1; TRBD2 aligns across 7 bases. This CDR3 contains 15 residues. Unmatched junction bases numbered 9, after V lost 3 bases and J lost 7 bases. Germline CDR1 reads SGHVS; CDR2 reads FQNEAQ.

In this sample, this clone turned up once. The rearrangement joins TRBV9 to TRBJ2-7; D possibly corresponds to TRBD1 (5 bases). Germline V CDR1 and CDR2: SGDLS, YYNGEE. CDR3 length: 14 residues. Trimming cost V 0 bases and J 3 bases, with 10 bases left between them. This CDR3 reads CASSVGDSNYEQYF. As DNA, the CDR3 is TGTGCCAGCAGCGTAGGAGACAGCAACTACGAGCAGTACTTC.

This clone was counted only a few times. The rearrangement links TRBV2 to TRBJ1-6; D is unresolved. Trimming left V 5 bases short and J 6 bases short, with 8 bases between. Germline lookup yields CDR1 SNHLY and CDR2 FYNNEI. The CDR3 totals 13 residues. CDR3 in DNA: TGTGCCAGCAGTAGGACTTTTAATTCACCCCTCCACTTT. Amino acid sequence: CASSRTFNSPLHF.

This clone was counted once. The gene calls are TRBV24-1 and TRBJ1-2; D unresolved. V lost 2 bases and J 0 bases, leaving 9 bases between the germline ends. Per germline, CDR1 KGHDR and CDR2 SFDVKD. This CDR3 comprises 15 residues. This CDR3 is CATSDSRGANYGYTF. The DNA of the CDR3 is TGTGCCACCAGTGATTCCCGGGGAGCTAACTATGGCTACACCTTC.

The genes are TRBV18 and TRBJ1-1; TRBD1 is a possible D gene (5 bases). The V end was cut by 5 bases, the J end by 1 base, with 8 bases between. This CDR3 region has 13 residues. CDR1 and CDR2 (germline): KGHSH, LQKENI. The CDR3 loop reads CASSDDRNTEAFF. The CDR3 DNA is TGTGCCAGCTCAGACGACAGGAACACTGAAGCTTTCTTT.

The gene calls are TRBV7-3 and TRBJ2-3; 11 bases agree with TRBD2. Looked up from germline, CDR1 is SGHTA and CDR2 is FQGTGA. The CDR3 consists of 17 residues. V lost 5 bases to trimming and J lost 4 bases; unmatched junction nucleotides: 11. The CDR3 is CASSGARTSGLSDTQYF. The CDR3, as DNA: TGTGCCAGCAGCGGAGCTCGGACTAGCGGGCTTTCAGATACGCAGTATTTT.

This clone is a singleton in its sample. Other nucleotide sequences in the sample specify the same CDR3. CDR3 coding DNA: TGTGCCACCAGTGACCCGAGGCGGGGGAACACTGAAGCTTTCTTT. Protein: CATSDPRRGNTEAFF. This rearrangement joins TRBV24-1 to TRBJ1-1; no clear D gene. V lost 4 bases to trimming and J lost 1 base, with 12 bases between them. In germline, CDR1 is KGHDR, CDR2 SFDVKD. The CDR3 runs 15 residues.

Details on this clone: The sample contains more than one DNA sequence encoding this CDR3. The genes are TRBV9 and TRBJ2-7; 11 bases agree with TRBD2. The V and J ends lost 2 bases and 2 bases, in that order; junction bases with no gene match: 3. This CDR3 comprises 15 residues. From germline, CDR1 is SGDLS and CDR2 YYNGEE. The CDR3 spells CASSVGTSGTYEQYF. CDR3 in DNA: TGTGCCAGCAGCGTGGGGACTAGCGGCACCTACGAGCAGTACTTC.

The chain carries TRBV19 and TRBJ1-2; weak D call: TRBD1 (5 bases). Germline V gene sequence: CDR1 LNHDA, CDR2 SQIVND (reference sequence). The CDR3 is made up of 13 amino acids. V lost 2 bases and J lost 7, with 11 bases in between. CDR3 sequence reads: CASSIRGEVGYTF. CDR3 in DNA: TGTGCCAGTAGTATAAGGGGTGAAGTTGGCTACACCTTC.

This chain connects TRBV13 to TRBJ1-4, with 7 bases lining up with TRBD1. Germline V gene lookup returns CDR1 PRHDT and CDR2 FYEKMQ (reference sequence). This CDR3 spans 17 amino acids. V lost 5 bases, J lost 3 bases, and 12 bases stayed unmatched. DNA of the CDR3: TGTGCCAGCAGCCCCCCCTGGGACGGGACAGCTAATGAAAAACTGTTTTTT. Encoded protein: CASSPPWDGTANEKLFF.

The chain joins TRBV27 to TRBJ2-2, with 9 bases identical to TRBD1. The germline V gene encodes CDR1 MNHEY and CDR2 SMNVEV (reference sequence). This CDR3 region has 17 residues. V shed 2 bases, J shed 0 bases, and the junction held 4 bases outside the gene matches. CDR3 sequence reads: CASSLPRQGANTGELFF. CDR3 DNA: TGTGCCAGCAGTTTACCCCGACAGGGGGCGAACACCGGGGAGCTGTTTTTT.

The chain carries TRBV27 and TRBJ2-2; TRBD2 agrees at 11 bases. The trim removed 3 bases at V and 3 bases at J, leaving 6 bases unmatched. The V gene's germline CDR1 is MNHEY and CDR2 SMNVEV (reference sequence). CDR3 size: 17 residues. CDR3 region: CASSLLGLADHTGELFF. The CDR3 DNA reads as TGTGCCAGCAGTTTGCTGGGACTAGCGGACCACACCGGGGAGCTGTTTTTT.

This chain links TRBV27 with TRBJ1-1; 8 bases match TRBD1. V lost 3 bases, J lost 6 bases, and 6 bases stayed unmatched. Germline CDR1 and CDR2: MNHEY and SMNVEV (reference sequence). The CDR3 has 14 amino acids. The CDR3 region is CASSFGSGGSEAFF. The CDR3 bases are TGTGCCAGCAGTTTTGGTTCAGGGGGCTCTGAAGCTTTCTTT.

This chain joins TRBV12-3 or TRBV12-4 and TRBJ1-2; D gene unclear. V gave up 6 bases and J gave up 5 bases, with 13 bases separating them. CDR3 length equals 13 residues. CDR3 protein: CASSRSGKYGYTF. The CDR3 DNA is TGTGCCAGCAGCCGCTCCGGGAAATATGGCTACACCTTC.

The rearrangement links TRBV27 to TRBJ2-7, with 10 bases identical to TRBD1. Germline V gives CDR1 MNHEY, CDR2 SMNVEV (reference sequence). The CDR3 has 20 amino acids. J was trimmed by 1 base and V by 3 bases; bases with no gene match: 18. The CDR3 sequence: CASSLMAPIRGDRGSYEQYF. The CDR3 bases are TGTGCCAGCAGTTTGATGGCCCCCATACGCGGGGACAGGGGATCCTACGAGCAGTACTTC.

The rearrangement joins TRBV7-9 to TRBJ2-7; perhaps TRBD2 as D (6 bases). Germline V lookup: CDR1 SEHNR, CDR2 FQNEAQ (reference sequence). The CDR3 length is 14 residues. Trimming took 8 bases from V and 6 from J, leaving 20 bases between them. This CDR3 reads CASGKPGTQGEQYF. The DNA for the CDR3 is TGTGCCAGCGGAAAGCCAGGGACTCAGGGCGAGCAGTACTTC.

Only one count was recorded for this clone. This chain joins TRBV28 and TRBJ1-2, with TRBD1 matching 11 bases. V gave up 2 bases and J gave up 4 bases; unmatched junction bases: 9. Germline V gene data show CDR1 as MDHEN and CDR2 as SYDVKM. CDR3 length: 17 amino acids. CDR3 amino acids: CASSLPGTGGTSYGYTF. The CDR3 DNA is TGTGCCAGCAGTTTACCCGGGACAGGGGGTACTAGCTATGGCTACACCTTC.

The table lists this clone with a count of one. V usage is TRBV7-9 and J usage is TRBJ2-3; TRBD2 agrees at 7 bases. This CDR3 is built from 13 residues. Germline CDR1 is SEHNR and CDR2 is FQNEAQ (reference sequence). V dropped 4 bases and J dropped 4; count of bases not matched to a gene: 2. Here the CDR3 DNA reads TGTGCCAGCAGCTACACTAGCGCAGATACGCAGTATTTT. It yields the protein CASSYTSADTQYF.

This chain uses TRBV19 with TRBJ1-2; 8 nucleotides agree with TRBD1. The CDR3 covers 14 residues. Unmatched junction bases numbered 5, after V lost 1 base and J lost 7 bases. Germline-derived CDR1 and CDR2 are LNHDA and SQIVND (reference sequence). CDR3 loop: CASSIAGTGTGYTF. The CDR3 DNA is TGTGCCAGTAGTATAGCCGGGACAGGAACTGGCTACACCTTC.

The chain combines TRBV11-3 with TRBJ2-4; a weak D match, TRBD1 (6 bases). The CDR3 is 15 residues long. V gave up 1 base and J gave up 6 bases, with 13 bases separating them. Germline V gene sequence: CDR1 SGHNT, CDR2 YENEEA. The DNA for the CDR3 is TGTGCCAGCAGCTTAGCAGGGGAGCGATTAAACATTCAGTACTTC. Its protein product is CASSLAGERLNIQYF.

The chain carries TRBV28 and TRBJ1-2; D is ambiguous. Per the germline V gene, CDR1 is MDHEN and CDR2 is SYDVKM. V gave up 4 bases and J gave up 4 bases, with 13 bases separating them. The CDR3 totals 14 residues. The chain's CDR3 is CASSSGFRSYGYTF. As DNA, the CDR3 is TGTGCCAGCAGTTCCGGGTTTAGGAGCTATGGCTACACCTTC.

CDR3 DNA sequence: TGCGCCAGCAGACTAGCGGGGGGGCCAGAGACCCAGTACTTC. Amino acids: CASRLAGGPETQYF. The chain uses TRBV5-1 and TRBJ2-5; TRBD2 aligns across 13 bases. Germline V gives CDR1 SGHRS, CDR2 YFSETQ. The CDR3 spans 14 residues. V trimming: 5 bases; J trimming: 4 bases; junction bases outside the gene matches: 2.

In this sample, this clone turned up once. This sequence joins TRBV24-1 and TRBJ1-1; no definite D call. This CDR3 spans 13 amino acids. V lost 7 bases, J lost 2 bases, and 10 bases lay in between. Germline V CDR1 and CDR2: KGHDR, SFDVKD. The CDR3 region is CATRGSFNTEAFF. CDR3 in DNA: TGTGCCACCAGAGGGAGTTTTAACACTGAAGCTTTCTTT.

The rearrangement links TRBV4-2 to TRBJ2-3; D gene unclear. The CDR3 has 16 amino acids. CDR1 is LGHNA and CDR2 is YNFKEQ in the germline V gene. V lost 4 bases and J lost 11, with 25 bases in between. CDR3 sequence reads: CASSLSSGRLVLGQYF. DNA for the CDR3: TGTGCCAGCAGCCTCTCGTCAGGCCGGTTAGTATTAGGGCAGTATTTT.

The J gene is TRBJ2-1, the V gene TRBV25-1; TRBD2 matches 7 bases. The germline V gene encodes CDR1 MGHDK and CDR2 SYGVNS. V gave up 7 bases and J gave up 7 bases; unmatched junction bases: 16. The CDR3 spans 16 residues. The CDR3 loop is CASTGVLAGVRNEQFF. The CDR3 nucleotides are TGTGCCAGCACAGGTGTACTGGCGGGAGTAAGGAATGAGCAGTTCTTC.